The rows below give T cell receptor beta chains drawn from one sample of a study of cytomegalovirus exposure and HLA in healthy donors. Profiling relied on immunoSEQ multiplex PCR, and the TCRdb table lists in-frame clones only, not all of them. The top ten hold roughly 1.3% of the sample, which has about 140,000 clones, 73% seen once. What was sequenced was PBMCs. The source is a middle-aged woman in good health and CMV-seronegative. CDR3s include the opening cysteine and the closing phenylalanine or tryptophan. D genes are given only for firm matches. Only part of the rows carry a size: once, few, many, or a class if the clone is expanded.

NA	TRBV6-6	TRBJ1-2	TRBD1	TGTGCCAGCAGCCCGACAGGGGAAGGCTACACCTTC	CASSPTGEGYTF
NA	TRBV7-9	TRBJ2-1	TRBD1	TGTGCCAGCAGCTTAGGGAGACAGGGTCGGAGCTACAATGAGCAGTTCTTC	CASSLGRQGRSYNEQFF
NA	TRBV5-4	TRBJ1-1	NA	TGTGCCAGCACACCGAACCGCGGGCCACCGAACACTGAAGCTTTCTTT	CASTPNRGPPNTEAFF
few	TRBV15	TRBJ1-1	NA	TGTGCCACCAGCCCTCGTGTGGGGGGGATTACCTCGATGAACACTGAAGCTTTCTTT	CATSPRVGGITSMNTEAFF
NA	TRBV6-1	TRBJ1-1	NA	TGTGCCAGCACTCGGCGATTTCGGGACACTGAAGCTTTCTTT	CASTRRFRDTEAFF
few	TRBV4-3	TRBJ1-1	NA	TGCGCCAGCAGCCAAGATCATGGCAGGGCCATGATCAACACTGAAGCTTTCTTT	CASSQDHGRAMINTEAFF
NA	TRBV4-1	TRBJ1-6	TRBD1	TGCGCCAGCAGCCAAGTCCTACAGGGGGCGTTTTCACCCCTCCACTTT	CASSQVLQGAFSPLHF
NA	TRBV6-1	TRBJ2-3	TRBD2	TGTGCCAGCAGTGAGCTAGCGGGGGGGCTGGGGGGCACAGATACGCAGTATTTT	CASSELAGGLGGTDTQYF
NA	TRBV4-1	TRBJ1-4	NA	TGCGCCAGCAGCCTACGGGGGGAGGCTAATGAAAAACTGTTTTTT	CASSLRGEANEKLFF
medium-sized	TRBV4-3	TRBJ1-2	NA	TGCGCCAGCAGCCAGGACAGTATCGGCTATGGCTACACCTTC	CASSQDSIGYGYTF
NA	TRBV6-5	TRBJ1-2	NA	TGTGCCAGCAGGCTCGGGGGATTTGACTATGGCTACACCTTC	CASRLGGFDYGYTF
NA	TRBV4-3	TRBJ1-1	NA	TGCGCCAGCAGCCAAGAGAGAATGAACACTGAAGCTTTCTTT	CASSQERMNTEAFF
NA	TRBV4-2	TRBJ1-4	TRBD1	TGTGCCAGCAGCCAGGGACAGGATAATGAAAAACTGTTTTTT	CASSQGQDNEKLFF